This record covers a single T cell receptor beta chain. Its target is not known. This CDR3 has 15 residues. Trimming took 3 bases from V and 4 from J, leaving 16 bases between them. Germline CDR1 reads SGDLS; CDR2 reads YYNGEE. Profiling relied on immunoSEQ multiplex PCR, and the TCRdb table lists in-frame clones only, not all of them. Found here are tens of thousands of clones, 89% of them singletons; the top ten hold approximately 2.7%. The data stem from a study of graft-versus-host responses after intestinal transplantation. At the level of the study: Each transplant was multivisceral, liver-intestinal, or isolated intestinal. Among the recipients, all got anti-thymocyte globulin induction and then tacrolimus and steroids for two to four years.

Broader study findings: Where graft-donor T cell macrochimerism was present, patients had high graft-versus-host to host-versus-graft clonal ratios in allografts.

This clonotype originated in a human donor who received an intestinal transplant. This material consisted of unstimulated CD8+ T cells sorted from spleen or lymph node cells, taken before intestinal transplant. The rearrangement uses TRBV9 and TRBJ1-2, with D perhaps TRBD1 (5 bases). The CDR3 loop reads CASSAWGSGAYGYTF. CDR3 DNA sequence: TGTGCCAGCAGCGCGTGGGGAAGCGGGGCCTATGGCTACACCTTC.